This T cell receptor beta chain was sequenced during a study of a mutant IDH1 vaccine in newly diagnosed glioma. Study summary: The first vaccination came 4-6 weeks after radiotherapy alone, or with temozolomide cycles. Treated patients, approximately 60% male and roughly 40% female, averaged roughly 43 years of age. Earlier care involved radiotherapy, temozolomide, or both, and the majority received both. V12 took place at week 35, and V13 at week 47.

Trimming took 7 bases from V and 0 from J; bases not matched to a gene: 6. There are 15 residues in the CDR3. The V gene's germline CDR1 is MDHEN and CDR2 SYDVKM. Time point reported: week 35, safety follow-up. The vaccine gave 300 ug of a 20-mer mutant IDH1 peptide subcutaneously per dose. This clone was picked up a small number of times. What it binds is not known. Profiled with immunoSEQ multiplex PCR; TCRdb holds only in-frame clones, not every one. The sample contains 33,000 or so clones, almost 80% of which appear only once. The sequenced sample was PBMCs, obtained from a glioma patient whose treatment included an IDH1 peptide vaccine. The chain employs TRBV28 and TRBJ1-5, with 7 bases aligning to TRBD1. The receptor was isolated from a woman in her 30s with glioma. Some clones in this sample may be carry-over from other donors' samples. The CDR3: CASNPYRGSNQPQHF. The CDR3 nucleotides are TGTGCCAGCAATCCGTACAGGGGTAGCAATCAGCCCCAGCATTTT.